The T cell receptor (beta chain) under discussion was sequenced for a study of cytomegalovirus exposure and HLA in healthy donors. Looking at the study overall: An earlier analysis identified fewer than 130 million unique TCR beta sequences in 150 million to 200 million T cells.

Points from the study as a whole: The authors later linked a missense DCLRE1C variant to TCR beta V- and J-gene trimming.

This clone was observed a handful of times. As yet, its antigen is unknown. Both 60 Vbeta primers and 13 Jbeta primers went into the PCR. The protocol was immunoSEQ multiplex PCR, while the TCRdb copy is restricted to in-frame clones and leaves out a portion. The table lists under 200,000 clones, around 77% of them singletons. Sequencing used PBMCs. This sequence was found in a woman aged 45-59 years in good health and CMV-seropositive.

CDR3 sequence: CASSLRLASGELFF. The CDR3 nucleotides read TGTGCCAGCAGCCTACGACTAGCCTCCGGGGAGCTGTTTTTT. The J gene is TRBJ2-2, the V gene TRBV4-2, with 7 bases fitting TRBD2. Unmatched junction bases numbered 5, after V lost 4 bases and J lost 6 bases. The CDR3 is 14 amino acids. Germline CDR1 is LGHNA and CDR2 is YNFKEQ.